The TCR beta chain under discussion was sequenced for a study of T cell repertoires in cytomegalovirus infection. The wider study: Indications of both CMV infection and matching HLA type were provided by public TCR beta signatures.

Germline V gene sequence: CDR1 MNHEY, CDR2 SVGEGT. The CDR3 has 14 residues. V dropped 7 bases and J dropped 3 bases, with 16 bases sitting between them. Using its own MiXCR run on the reads, TCRdb lists one record per CDR3 protein. Of approximately 910,000 distinct CDR3 sequences detected, approximately 33% appear once; the ten largest clones hold roughly 13%. This clonotype was observed many times. Its target is unknown. This chain links TRBV6-2 or TRBV6-3 with TRBJ2-7, with D perhaps TRBD2 (5 bases). This sequence was found in a human donor in good health (CMV status not recorded). Some clones in this sample may be carry-over from other donors' samples. The material sequenced was cultured CD8+ T cells from PBMCs, taken from culture after CMV antigen stimulation. The CDR3 sequence: CASNNGVYFYEQYV. The DNA for the CDR3 is TGTGCCAGCAACAACGGGGTCTACTTCTACGAGCAGTACGTC.